A single sample is the source of the 25 T cell receptor beta chains below, sequenced in a study of CXCR3-negative and CXCR3-positive naive CD8 T cells. Each TRB cDNA library was prepared by 5' RACE (with UMI labels). TCRdb re-analyzed the 5' RACE reads; it lists each CDR3 protein once, without DNA. The sample has about 45,000 distinct CDR3 sequences, and its top ten clones hold about 11%. What was sequenced was memory CD8+ T cells from blood. Every receptor here comes from a human donor in good health. Some clones in this sample may be carry-over from other donors' samples.

The rearrangement uses TRBV7-2 and TRBJ2-1; the TCRdb call, TRBD2, lacks DNA for checking. Germline V gene lookup returns CDR1 SGHTA and CDR2 FQGNSA. This CDR3 contains 17 residues. This chain's CDR3 is CASSLGVAGTQNNEQFF.

The chain employs TRBV11-2 and TRBJ2-2; TCRdb names TRBD1, which stays unverified in the absence of DNA. Germline V CDR1 and CDR2: SGHAT, FQNNGV. The CDR3 runs 17 residues. The CDR3 loop reads CASSQEGGAFSTGELFF.

The V call is TRBV7-8, the J call TRBJ2-4; TCRdb's D call, TRBD1, is unchecked because there is no DNA. CDR1 is SGHVS, CDR2 FQNEAQ, per germline. The CDR3 runs to 16 residues. The CDR3 loop is CASSFEGQPAKNIQYF.

The chain links TRBV6-4 to TRBJ2-1; checking the TCRdb D call of TRBD2 is not possible without DNA. The germline V gene encodes CDR1 MRHNA and CDR2 SNTAGT. This CDR3 has 15 residues. The CDR3 sequence: CASSGGLAGHNEQFF.

The chain recombines TRBV20-1 with TRBJ2-2; TCRdb reports TRBD1, a call that lacks DNA to check it against. CDR3 size: 16 residues. Germline V CDR1 and CDR2: DFQATT, SNEGSKA (reference sequence). CDR3 sequence: CSARDFEGQGSGELFF.

The chain uses TRBV4-3 and TRBJ2-3. This CDR3 has 13 amino acids. From germline, CDR1 is LGHNA and CDR2 YSLEER. CDR3 region: CSSSRSSLDTQYF.

The V gene is TRBV18, the J gene TRBJ2-1; TCRdb picks TRBD1, but there is no DNA to check that call. CDR3 length: 15 amino acids. Germline V lookup: CDR1 KGHSH, CDR2 LQKENI. The CDR3 sequence is CASSPAGAAYNEQFF.

This chain links TRBV29-1 with TRBJ2-1. CDR1 and CDR2 from the germline V gene are SQVTM and ANQGSEA. This CDR3 region has 14 residues. The CDR3 spells CSVEEGSEYNEQFF.

This chain uses TRBV29-1 with TRBJ1-1. CDR1 is SQVTM and CDR2 is ANQGSEA in the germline V gene. The CDR3 consists of 13 residues. The CDR3 loop reads CSVERGLNTEAFF.

The J gene is TRBJ1-1, the V gene TRBV20-1; TCRdb returns TRBD1, unconfirmable since there is no DNA. CDR1 DFQATT and CDR2 SNEGSKA come from the germline V gene (reference sequence). The CDR3 sequence is 18 residues long. CDR3 in amino acids: CSARSPLDRGWVHTEAFF.

The chain joins TRBV5-4 to TRBJ1-1; absent DNA, TCRdb's TRBD1 call cannot be checked. The V gene's germline CDR1 is SGHNT and CDR2 YYREEE (reference sequence). The CDR3 has 12 amino acids. CDR3 in amino acids: CATGVRDTEAFF.

This chain connects TRBV11-3 to TRBJ2-3; TCRdb outputs TRBD1, but without DNA this stays unchecked. This CDR3 has 14 amino acids. CDR1 is SGHNT, CDR2 YENEEA, per germline. The CDR3 sequence is CASSQRRDPDTQYF.

The rearrangement joins TRBV20-1 to TRBJ2-1; absent DNA, TCRdb's TRBD2 call cannot be checked. The CDR3 totals 14 residues. Germline V gene lookup returns CDR1 DFQATT and CDR2 SNEGSKA (reference sequence). CDR3: CSARGSGGKNEQFF.

The chain has TRBV28 and TRBJ2-5. CDR1 is MDHEN, CDR2 SYDVKM, per germline. CDR3 length: 14 residues. CDR3 loop: CASSLPLRQQTQYF.

The chain joins TRBV3-1 to TRBJ2-1; the D call of TRBD2 rests on TCRdb alone, since no DNA is present to check it. The CDR3 length is 15 residues. The germline gives CDR1 LGHDT, CDR2 YNNKEL (reference sequence). This CDR3 is CASTDGERADNEQFF.

The rearrangement uses TRBV14 and TRBJ2-5; checking the TCRdb D call of TRBD2 is not possible without DNA. This CDR3 spans 16 amino acids. Germline V gene sequence: CDR1 SGHDN, CDR2 FVKESK. The CDR3 here is CASSQDAGEAWETQYF.

V is TRBV10-3 and J is TRBJ2-1; the TCRdb call, TRBD1, lacks DNA for checking. The germline CDR1 and CDR2 sequences are ENHRY and SYGVKD. CDR3 size: 14 residues. CDR3 amino acids: CAISDLEGYNEQFF.

V and J are TRBV7-3 and TRBJ1-1; TCRdb reports TRBD1, a call that lacks DNA to check it against. This CDR3 has 14 residues. Germline CDR1 reads SGHTA; CDR2 reads FQGTGA. This chain's CDR3 is CASSPGGDGTEAFF.

This chain uses TRBV30 with TRBJ2-7. CDR3 length: 14 residues. The V gene's germline CDR1 is GTSNPN and CDR2 SVGIG (reference sequence). This CDR3 reads CAWSTGQGSYEQYF.

The CDR3 sequence is CASSFAGALGLHF. The rearrangement joins TRBV28 to TRBJ1-6; TCRdb reports TRBD1, a call that lacks DNA to check it against. The germline V gene encodes CDR1 MDHEN and CDR2 SYDVKM. This CDR3 spans 13 amino acids.

V and J are TRBV7-9 and TRBJ2-5. The germline CDR1 and CDR2 sequences are SEHNR and FQNEAQ (reference sequence). This CDR3 is built from 13 residues. This CDR3 is CASVRIVSETQYF.

The chain's CDR3 is CASSQDLGVGADEQYF. The gene calls are TRBV4-1 and TRBJ2-7; TCRdb's D gene call, TRBD1, goes unchecked for lack of DNA. Germline CDR1 is MGHRA and CDR2 is YSYEKL. The CDR3 is made up of 16 amino acids.

This chain uses TRBV7-8 with TRBJ2-1. CDR1 is SGHVS, CDR2 FQNEAQ, per germline. CDR3 length: 14 residues. The CDR3 loop is CASSLGPPLNEQFF.

The CDR3 sequence is CASTLSGELFF. The V and J genes are TRBV2 and TRBJ2-2; the D call of TRBD1 rests on TCRdb alone, since no DNA is present to check it. The CDR3 has 11 residues. The germline gives CDR1 SNHLY, CDR2 FYNNEI. Complete variable domain (other parts from reference TRBV2 and TRBJ2-2): EPEVTQTPSHQVTQMGQEVILRCVPISNHLYFYWYRQILGQKVEFLVSFYNNEISEKSEIFDDQFSVERPDGSNFTLKIRSTKLEDSAMYFCASTLSGELFFGEGSRLTVL.

This sequence joins TRBV27 and TRBJ1-2; TCRdb outputs TRBD1, but without DNA this stays unchecked. The CDR3 extends over 13 amino acids. Per germline, CDR1 MNHEY and CDR2 SMNVEV (reference sequence). CDR3 loop: CASRPPYTHGYTF.